The 27 T cell receptor beta chains listed next were all sequenced from one sample in a study of PD-1 blockade in mismatch repair-deficient tumors. Sequencing was performed with immunoSEQ multiplex PCR; in TCRdb, only in-frame clones are kept and a portion is missing. The sample holds about 63,000 clones, 88% seen once. The specimen was peripheral blood, collected 52 weeks after starting pembrolizumab. The receptors here all came from an adult with mismatch repair-deficient cancer.

The chain employs TRBV7-9 and TRBJ2-7; 8 bases line up with TRBD1. Germline CDR1 reads SEHNR; CDR2 reads FQNEAQ (reference sequence). V was pared by 8 bases and J by 2 bases, with 2 bases of the junction left unmatched. This CDR3 region has 12 residues. The CDR3 loop reads CASRTGTYEQYF. CDR3 DNA sequence: TGTGCCAGCCGGACAGGGACCTACGAGCAGTACTTC.

The chain joins TRBV10-3 to TRBJ2-5; 12 bases fit TRBD2. V shed 0 bases, J shed 0 bases, and the junction held 5 bases outside the gene matches. Germline values: CDR1 ENHRY, CDR2 SYGVKD. This CDR3 is 18 amino acids long. CDR3 region: CAISESTSGRPYQETQYF. The CDR3 coding sequence is TGTGCCATCAGTGAGTCGACTAGCGGGAGACCCTACCAAGAGACCCAGTACTTC.

The genes are TRBV21-1 and TRBJ2-7; the table's D call, TRBD2, was not checked against the DNA. TRBV21-1 is classified as a pseudogene. The CDR3 sequence is 15 residues long. The CDR3 protein is CASSKGGNGAYEQYF. In nucleotides, the CDR3 is TGTGCCAGCAGCAAAGGAGGCAACGGTGCCTACGAGCAGTACTTC.

Points on this clone: One junction end does not reproduce the germline sequence, and a read error may be involved. The same CDR3 arises from other DNA sequences in this sample as well. The CDR3 region has the DNA TGCGCCAGCAGTTACTATGCATCCCCCCAAGAGACCCAGTACTTC. As protein: CASSYYASPQETQYF. This chain connects TRBV6-6 to TRBJ2-5, with no clear D. The CDR3 has 15 residues. Germline-derived CDR1 and CDR2 are MNHNY and SVGAGI (reference sequence).

The V and J genes are TRBV27 and TRBJ2-1; possible D gene TRBD1, 6 bases. The CDR3 has 15 residues. Trimming cost V 5 bases and J 7 bases, with 18 bases left between them. CDR1 is MNHEY, CDR2 SMNVEV, per germline (reference sequence). Here the CDR3 reads CASSPTGSLGNEQFF. Written as DNA, the CDR3 is TGTGCCAGCAGTCCTACAGGGTCCCTAGGTAATGAGCAGTTCTTC.

This chain connects TRBV5-1 to TRBJ2-2; D perhaps matches TRBD1 (6 bases). The germline CDR1 and CDR2 sequences are SGHRS and YFSETQ. The CDR3 has 14 amino acids. The germline V and J ends were trimmed by 4 bases and 2 bases, with 9 bases remaining between them. The CDR3 sequence: CASSLQGNTGELFF. DNA for the CDR3: TGCGCCAGCAGCCTACAGGGTAACACCGGGGAGCTGTTTTTT.

This clone was found a few times. The rearrangement uses TRBV7-9 and TRBJ2-5; TRBD1 agrees at 7 bases. The V segment lost 6 bases and the J segment 5 bases; nucleotides outside the gene matches: 24. Germline CDR1 reads SEHNR; CDR2 reads FQNEAQ (reference sequence). The CDR3 loop spans 19 amino acids. This chain's CDR3 is CASRHPLDRVHGSHETQYF. In nucleotides, the CDR3 is TGTGCCAGCAGACACCCACTAGACAGGGTCCATGGGAGCCATGAGACCCAGTACTTC.

The chain carries TRBV5-4 and TRBJ2-2; 7 nucleotides line up with TRBD1. Germline V gene lookup returns CDR1 SGHNT and CDR2 YYREEE (reference sequence). CDR3 length equals 16 residues. J lost 1 base, V lost 4 bases, and 7 bases had no gene match. CDR3: CASSVVGQRNTGELFF. The CDR3 DNA sequence: TGTGCCAGCAGCGTTGTGGGACAGCGGAACACCGGGGAGCTGTTTTTT. The full variable domain, in which reference TRBV5-4 and TRBJ2-2 provide the parts outside the CDR3, is ETGVTQSPTHLIKTRGQQVTLRCSSQSGHNTVSWYQQALGQGPQFIFQYYREEENGRGNFPPRFSGLQFPNYSSELNVNALELDDSALYLCASSVVGQRNTGELFFGEGSRLTVL.

The chain carries TRBV7-9 and TRBJ1-1; the match to TRBD1 covers 8 bases. V shed 7 bases, J shed 6 bases, and the junction held 4 bases outside the gene matches. The length of the CDR3 is 12 residues. Germline V gene sequence: CDR1 SEHNR, CDR2 FQNEAQ (reference sequence). The CDR3 bases are TGTGCCAGCACAGGGGGCGGACCTGAAGCTTTCTTT. This encodes CASTGGGPEAFF.

This chain's CDR3 is CASRPIREAEAFF. DNA for the CDR3: TGTGCCAGCAGGCCTATCAGGGAGGCTGAAGCTTTCTTT. V gene TRBV7-2 combines with J gene TRBJ1-1; possibly TRBD1 for D (5 bases). This CDR3 has 13 amino acids. CDR1 SGHTA and CDR2 FQGNSA come from the germline V gene. Trimming pared 6 bases from V and 6 bases from J, leaving 14 bases between.

The chain carries TRBV5-1 and TRBJ2-7; TRBD2 matches 8 bases. V lost 1 base to trimming and J lost 2 bases; unmatched junction nucleotides: 8. CDR1 is SGHRS and CDR2 is YFSETQ in the germline V gene. The CDR3 totals 16 residues. CDR3 DNA sequence: TGCGCCAGCAGCTTGAGAAGCGGGAGAGGAGCCTACGAGCAGTACTTC. The encoded protein is CASSLRSGRGAYEQYF. The full variable domain, rest sourced from reference TRBV5-1 and TRBJ2-7, is KAGVTQTPRYLIKTRGQQVTLSCSPISGHRSVSWYQQTPGQGLQFLFEYFSETQRNKGNFPGRFSGRQFSNSRSEMNVSTLELGDSALYLCASSLRSGRGAYEQYFGPGTRLTVT.

The V call is TRBV5-1, the J call TRBJ2-7, with D perhaps given as TRBD1 or TRBD2 (5 bases each). Germline-derived CDR1 and CDR2 are SGHRS and YFSETQ. This CDR3 is built from 15 residues. Deletions cut 3 bases from V and 4 bases from J, with 17 bases between. This CDR3 is CASSWSGTEAYEQYF. The CDR3 bases are TGCGCCAGCAGCTGGTCCGGGACCGAAGCATACGAGCAGTACTTC. Full variable domain (outside the CDR3, taken from reference TRBV5-1 and TRBJ2-7): KAGVTQTPRYLIKTRGQQVTLSCSPISGHRSVSWYQQTPGQGLQFLFEYFSETQRNKGNFPGRFSGRQFSNSRSEMNVSTLELGDSALYLCASSWSGTEAYEQYFGPGTRLTVT.

This clone was detected a few times. The chain couples TRBV6-5 to TRBJ2-7; D possibly uses TRBD1 or TRBD2 (5 bases each). The germline V gene encodes CDR1 MNHEY and CDR2 SVGAGI. The V end was cut by 0 bases, the J end by 6 bases, with 6 bases between. The CDR3 consists of 12 residues. CDR3 nucleotides: TGTGCCAGCAGTTACTCGAGGGGCGAGCAGTACTTC. It codes for CASSYSRGEQYF.

V gene TRBV6-5 combines with J gene TRBJ2-3; TRBD2 aligns across 7 bases. CDR1 MNHEY and CDR2 SVGAGI come from the germline V gene. The junction had 6 bases not matched to a gene; V was cut back by 6 bases and J by 0 bases. The CDR3 runs to 15 residues. CDR3 sequence reads: CASSPLAESTDTQYF. In DNA form, the CDR3 reads TGTGCCAGCAGCCCCCTAGCGGAGAGCACAGATACGCAGTATTTT.

The chain carries TRBV2 and TRBJ2-1; D remains ambiguous. With 7 bases removed from V and 0 bases from J, the gap between germline ends came to 13 bases. Germline CDR1 SNHLY, CDR2 FYNNEI. The CDR3 consists of 15 residues. Here the CDR3 reads CASMRTLSSYNEQFF. DNA of the CDR3: TGTGCCAGCATGCGGACGCTTAGCTCCTACAATGAGCAGTTCTTC.

The chain is built from TRBV27 and TRBJ2-2; D not resolved. The germline CDR1 and CDR2 sequences are MNHEY and SMNVEV (reference sequence). Trimming took 7 bases from V and 0 from J, leaving 9 bases between them. The CDR3 totals 14 residues. CDR3 bases: TGTGCCAGCACCAAAAGTGCGAACACCGGGGAGCTGTTTTTT. Residues: CASTKSANTGELFF.

V is TRBV7-3 and J is TRBJ2-3; no clear D. Germline CDR1 and CDR2: SGHTA and FQGTGA. Trimming pared 3 bases from V and 6 bases from J, leaving 16 bases between. The CDR3 is made up of 15 amino acids. CDR3 residues: CASSFRSGAGDTQYF. As DNA, the CDR3 is TGTGCCAGCAGCTTCCGGAGTGGTGCTGGGGATACGCAGTATTTT.

The chain couples TRBV2 to TRBJ2-7; TRBD2 agrees at 7 bases. Germline V gives CDR1 SNHLY, CDR2 FYNNEI. The CDR3 has 11 residues. V shed 8 bases and J 5 bases; nucleotides not matched to a gene: 3. CDR3 bases: TGTGCCAGCGGGGGGGTGAACGAGCAGTACTTC. Protein sequence: CASGGVNEQYF.

The rearrangement uses TRBV6-5 and TRBJ1-2; D is unresolved. The CDR3 contains 13 residues. Trimming stripped 0 bases from V and 10 bases from J, with 12 bases between. Germline CDR1 reads MNHEY; CDR2 reads SVGAGI. The CDR3 loop is CASSYSAPRDYTF. CDR3 in DNA: TGTGCCAGCAGTTACTCAGCACCTCGGGACTACACCTTC.

The genes are TRBV28 and TRBJ1-5, with 7 bases fitting TRBD1. Per germline, CDR1 MDHEN and CDR2 SYDVKM. The CDR3 covers 17 residues. With 5 bases clipped from V and 1 base from J, the junction kept 11 bases outside the gene matches. CDR3 residues: CASSHPTGKGSNQPQHF. CDR3 DNA: TGTGCCAGCAGTCACCCGACAGGGAAGGGGAGCAATCAGCCCCAGCATTTT.

The rearrangement links TRBV6-1 to TRBJ2-1; 10 positions agree with TRBD2. In germline, CDR1 is MNHNS, CDR2 SASEGT. The CDR3 totals 15 residues. V gave up 0 bases and J gave up 4 bases; unmatched junction bases: 0. CDR3 sequence reads: CASSEAAGGYNEQFF. The CDR3 DNA follows: TGTGCCAGCAGTGAAGCAGCGGGAGGGTACAATGAGCAGTTCTTC.

The J gene is TRBJ2-7, the V gene TRBV30; D is uncertain. This CDR3 region has 13 residues. The V end lost 4 bases, the J end lost 0 bases, and 10 bases lay between the germline ends. CDR1 and CDR2 from the germline V gene are GTSNPN and SVGIG (reference sequence). In DNA form, the CDR3 reads TGTGCCTGGACTCTTGGCGGCTCCTACGAGCAGTACTTC. Encoded protein: CAWTLGGSYEQYF.

V usage is TRBV5-6 and J usage is TRBJ2-2, with a tentative D call TRBD2 (5 bases). Germline assignment: CDR1 SGHDT and CDR2 YYEEEE. The CDR3 runs to 15 residues. V was pared by 4 bases and J by 4 bases, with 14 bases between. The chain's CDR3 is CASSRTGSGTGELFF. In nucleotides, the CDR3 is TGTGCCAGCAGCCGTACGGGGTCGGGCACCGGGGAGCTGTTTTTT.

The chain carries TRBV28 and TRBJ2-5, with TRBD1 matching 9 bases. Trimming removed 4 bases from V and 0 bases from J; junction bases left unmatched: 3. Germline lookup yields CDR1 MDHEN and CDR2 SYDVKM. This CDR3 comprises 15 residues. Here the CDR3 DNA reads TGTGCCAGCAGTTGGGACAGGGAGGACCAAGAGACCCAGTACTTC. Translating it yields CASSWDREDQETQYF.

The chain links TRBV30 to TRBJ1-4; no clear D gene. V was pared by 4 bases and J by 0 bases, with 9 bases between. The CDR3 covers 14 residues. Germline V lookup: CDR1 GTSNPN, CDR2 SVGIG (reference sequence). The chain's CDR3 is CAWIARATNEKLFF. The CDR3 DNA is TGTGCCTGGATTGCTCGTGCAACTAATGAAAAACTGTTTTTT.

The J gene is TRBJ1-2, the V gene TRBV27, with unresolved D. CDR1 is MNHEY and CDR2 is SMNVEV in the germline V gene (reference sequence). Trimming stripped 4 bases from V and 8 bases from J, with 14 bases between. The length of the CDR3 is 13 residues. CDR3 residues: CASSSAPGIGYTF. CDR3 DNA: TGTGCCAGCAGTTCAGCGCCGGGAATCGGCTACACCTTC.

The rearrangement joins TRBV27 to TRBJ2-1; 10 positions match TRBD2. CDR1 is MNHEY, CDR2 SMNVEV, per germline (reference sequence). The CDR3 contains 15 residues. The ends lost 5 bases at V and 2 bases at J; junction bases unmatched: 3. CDR3 DNA: TGTGCCAGCAGTGTAGGACTAGCGGCCTACAATGAGCAGTTCTTC. Amino acid sequence: CASSVGLAAYNEQFF.